The 13 T cell receptor beta chains below were found in one sample sequenced in a study of blood T cell repertoires in COVID-19. The method was immunoSEQ multiplex PCR; TCRdb's version includes in-frame clones alone and lacks a portion of them. Of approximately 200,000 clones listed, roughly 86% are singletons. Material for sequencing was peripheral blood. The receptor set was obtained from a woman in her fifties or sixties with acute or convalescent COVID-19.

This chain uses TRBV9 with TRBJ1-6, with 7 bases aligning to TRBD1. Trimming removed 5 bases from V and 7 bases from J; junction bases left unmatched: 6. Germline CDR1 and CDR2: SGDLS and YYNGEE. The CDR3 runs to 14 residues. This CDR3 reads CASRTGQGNSPLHF. CDR3 in DNA: TGTGCCAGCAGGACAGGGCAGGGGAATTCACCCCTCCACTTT.

The chain recombines TRBV14 with TRBJ2-7; TRBD1 is a possible D gene (6 bases). Germline loops: CDR1 SGHDN, CDR2 FVKESK. The germline V and J ends were trimmed by 4 bases and 6 bases, with 13 bases remaining between them. The length of the CDR3 is 13 residues. CDR3: CASSLQGTGEQYF. DNA for the CDR3: TGTGCCAGCAGCCTCCAGGGGACCGGCGAGCAGTACTTC.

The rearrangement joins TRBV24-1 to TRBJ2-3, with TRBD1 identical over 8 bases. This CDR3 has 15 amino acids. Trimming at V came to 3 bases and at J to 1 base, leaving 2 bases not matched to a gene. The germline gives CDR1 KGHDR, CDR2 SFDVKD. DNA of the CDR3: TGTGCCACCAGTGATGGGACAGGACGCACAGATACGCAGTATTTT. Translated: CATSDGTGRTDTQYF.

This chain connects TRBV28 to TRBJ2-3; 12 positions agree with TRBD2. CDR3 size: 17 residues. Trimming removed 5 bases from V and 2 bases from J; junction bases left unmatched: 8. Germline V CDR1 and CDR2: MDHEN, SYDVKM. CDR3 loop: CASSPLGLAGSTDTQYF. Here the CDR3 DNA reads TGTGCCAGCAGTCCCCTTGGACTAGCGGGATCCACAGATACGCAGTATTTT.

This clone occurred once. The CDR3 protein is CASSDRVANEKLFF. The CDR3 DNA reads as TGTGCCAGCAGTGACAGGGTAGCTAATGAAAAACTGTTTTTT. The chain carries TRBV6-1 and TRBJ1-4, with D perhaps matching TRBD1 (5 bases). V was cut by 3 bases and J by 3 bases, with 8 bases left in between. Germline V CDR1 and CDR2: MNHNS, SASEGT. CDR3 length: 14 amino acids.

The chain combines TRBV24-1 with TRBJ2-4; TRBD1 matches 7 bases. The ends lost 3 bases at V and 0 bases at J; junction bases unmatched: 7. Germline V lookup: CDR1 KGHDR, CDR2 SFDVKD. The CDR3 runs 17 residues. CDR3 in amino acids: CATSDVGTALAKNIQYF. The CDR3 DNA is TGTGCCACCAGTGATGTAGGGACAGCTTTAGCCAAAAACATTCAGTACTTC.

This clone was picked up a small number of times. This sequence joins TRBV19 and TRBJ2-7, with 8 bases fitting TRBD2. V shed 5 bases, J shed 2 bases, and the junction held 8 bases outside the gene matches. This CDR3 comprises 15 residues. In germline, CDR1 is LNHDA, CDR2 SQIVND (reference sequence). The CDR3 coding sequence is TGTGCCAGTAGTGATAGCGGGGCGCCGACCTACGAGCAGTACTTC. Its translation: CASSDSGAPTYEQYF. Using reference TRBV19 and TRBJ2-7 for the parts outside the CDR3, the full variable domain is DGGITQSPKYLFRKEGQNVTLSCEQNLNHDAMYWYRQDPGQGLRLIYYSQIVNDFQKGDIAEGYSVSREKKESFPLTVTSAQKNPTAFYLCASSDSGAPTYEQYFGPGTRLTVT.

This clone was observed a few times. The CDR3 spells CASSPAMYRGTYNEQFF. The DNA for the CDR3 is TGTGCCAGCAGCCCAGCCATGTACAGGGGGACGTACAATGAGCAGTTCTTC. The chain combines TRBV3-1 (or the pseudogene TRBV3-2) with TRBJ2-1; 8 bases agree with TRBD1. The length of the CDR3 is 17 residues. Germline assignment: CDR1 LGHDT and CDR2 YNNKEL (reference sequence). The trim removed 4 bases at V and 4 bases at J, leaving 12 bases unmatched.

This chain links TRBV5-5 with TRBJ1-2; the D is unclear. This CDR3 has 15 residues. Per germline, CDR1 SGHKS and CDR2 YYEKEE (reference sequence). V lost 6 bases and J 4 bases, leaving 19 bases between the germline ends. The CDR3 loop reads CASNFVPGLAYGYTF. CDR3 DNA sequence: TGTGCCAGCAACTTTGTCCCGGGTTTAGCCTATGGCTACACCTTC.

J is TRBJ1-2 and V is TRBV4-2; tentatively, D is TRBD1 (6 bases). Germline CDR1 is LGHNA and CDR2 is YNFKEQ. The V gene lost 0 bases and the J gene lost 2 bases, with 16 bases spanning the gap. The CDR3 is made up of 17 amino acids. The CDR3 is CASSQDESGGLNYGYTF. The CDR3 coding sequence is TGTGCCAGCAGCCAAGATGAATCGGGGGGCTTGAACTATGGCTACACCTTC.

The chain uses TRBV27 and TRBJ2-7; D perhaps matches TRBD2 (5 bases). This CDR3 has 17 amino acids. V was clipped by 0 bases and J by 3 bases, with 18 bases between them. Germline values: CDR1 MNHEY, CDR2 SMNVEV (reference sequence). CDR3 loop: CASSLSAHTSIGYEQYF. The CDR3 DNA follows: TGTGCCAGCAGTTTATCCGCACACACTAGTATAGGCTACGAGCAGTACTTC.

The rearrangement uses TRBV3-1 (or the pseudogene TRBV3-2) and TRBJ2-3; 9 bases align to TRBD1. The CDR3 has 14 amino acids. V was clipped by 5 bases and J by 3 bases; unmatched bases: 3. Germline V gives CDR1 LGHDT, CDR2 YNNKEL (reference sequence). The CDR3 sequence: CASSGTGRTDTQYF. The DNA for the CDR3 is TGTGCCAGCAGCGGGACAGGGCGGACAGATACGCAGTATTTT.

The genes are TRBV6-5 and TRBJ2-7; tentatively, D is TRBD1 (5 bases). The CDR3 is 13 residues long. Trimming took 6 bases from V and 3 from J, leaving 12 bases between them. Germline V lookup: CDR1 MNHEY, CDR2 SVGAGI. CDR3 sequence reads: CASRPTRDYEQYF. CDR3 DNA sequence: TGTGCCAGCAGACCGACCAGGGACTACGAGCAGTACTTC.